A single T cell receptor beta chain is shown here with its context. Its antigen is undetermined. Vbeta (60) and Jbeta (13) primers were used in the PCR. The protocol was immunoSEQ multiplex PCR, while the TCRdb copy is restricted to in-frame clones and leaves out a portion. This table has 120,000 or so clones, about four fifths appearing once. This sample was taken from a study of cytomegalovirus exposure and HLA in healthy donors. The CDR3 runs to 14 residues. Trimming took 4 bases from V and 4 from J, leaving 14 bases between them. Germline V CDR1 and CDR2: SGHRS, YFSETQ. Study-wide results and limits: There were a few CMV-associated chains whose specificity for CMV antigens was confirmed in vitro. Later on, an analysis found that several of the most significant clusters appeared to be linked to common viral pathogens, which included parvovirus B19.

The clonotype originates from a female donor in good health and CMV-seropositive. This chain uses TRBV5-1 with TRBJ2-5, with D maybe TRBD1 (5 bases). Sequenced: PBMCs. CDR3 in DNA: TGCGCCAGCAGCCTATTGACAGTACTAGAGACCCAGTACTTC. The encoded protein is CASSLLTVLETQYF.